This T cell receptor beta chain was obtained from a study of blood T cell repertoires in COVID-19. Study as a whole: Acute and convalescent COVID-19 specimens originated in the United States, Italy and Spain. T cells, B-cell-depleted T cells, or PBMCs supplied cDNA or gDNA.

Trimming at V came to 7 bases and at J to 6 bases, leaving 9 bases not matched to a gene. CDR3 length: 13 amino acids. Germline V lookup: CDR1 SEHNR, CDR2 FQNEAQ (reference sequence). In the original analysis: Researchers report that nucleated cell counts were estimated from reference gene primer amplification. The table came from immunoSEQ multiplex PCR; TCRdb's copy has only in-frame clones and leaves some out. V and J calls and clone size are as listed in that table; D and trimming were resolved from the DNA. The sample holds tens of thousands of clones, about 87% seen once. Only one count was recorded for this clone.

The sample consisted of peripheral blood. The chain is built from TRBV7-9 and TRBJ2-7; 7 positions match TRBD1. This TCR was sampled from a human donor with acute or convalescent COVID-19. The donor label of this sample is uncertain. In DNA form, the CDR3 reads TGTGCCAGCACAAGGGGGCAGGGCGGCGAGCAGTACTTC. Its protein product is CASTRGQGGEQYF.